This entry concerns a single TCR beta chain. These data come from a study of blood T cell repertoires in COVID-19. Whole-study context: There were acute and convalescent COVID-19 samples, and they came from the United States, Italy and Spain. T cells, B-cell-depleted T cells, or PBMCs provided the cDNA or gDNA that served as material.

Germline V gives CDR1 SGHTA, CDR2 FQGTGA. The ends lost 5 bases at V and 4 bases at J; junction bases unmatched: 7. The CDR3 has 14 residues. The table came from immunoSEQ multiplex PCR; TCRdb's copy has only in-frame clones and leaves some out. The table has around 190,000 clones, 75% to 80% seen once. This TCR was recovered from a woman aged 50 to 65 with active or convalescent COVID-19. The chain links TRBV7-3 to TRBJ1-1; 7 bases are shared with TRBD1. The sequencing sample was made of peripheral blood. The CDR3 here is CASSAQGLSTEAFF. CDR3 bases: TGTGCCAGCAGCGCACAGGGGCTGAGCACTGAAGCTTTCTTT.